The clone carrying this T cell receptor beta chain was picked up many times. CDR3 length: 15 amino acids. Deletions cut 2 bases from V and 0 bases from J, with 7 bases between. Per the germline V gene, CDR1 is WNHNN and CDR2 is SYGVQD (reference sequence). The data stem from a study of T cell repertoires in cytomegalovirus infection. TCRdb itself ran the reads through MiXCR, one entry per CDR3 protein. The sample has under 150,000 distinct CDR3 sequences, more than 7% seen once. V gene TRBV10-1 combines with J gene TRBJ1-4; D is undetermined. This clonotype originated in a human donor in good health (CMV status not recorded). Some clones in this sample may be carry-over from other donors' samples. The source material was PBMCs. CDR3 residues: CASSEGSPTNEKLFF. The CDR3 region has the DNA TGCGCCAGCAGTGAGGGCTCACCAACTAATGAAAAACTGTTTTTT.